This T cell receptor beta chain comes out of a study of shared clonotypes between healthy human individuals. Study details: Each donor's CD4 naive and CD4 memory cells filled three plates apiece, CD8 naive two, and CD8 memory one.

V was trimmed by 11 bases and J by 4 bases, leaving 12 bases between them. Germline assignment: CDR1 SNHLY and CDR2 FYNNEI. The CDR3 loop spans 11 amino acids. A deep-level run was used for the assay. Original handling: Junction-only sequences without quality scores were provided by ImmunoSEQ, so filtering was different. TCRdb keeps only in-frame clones here, not all; method: immunoSEQ multiplex PCR. V and J calls and clone size are those listed in that table; D and trimming were worked out from the DNA. This sample carries about 96,000 clones, over 60% of them seen once, and the ten largest clones take approximately 50%. A remark on this clone: What it recognizes is unknown.

Study-wide findings and caveats: Clonotype sharing among donors, it was expected, would be affected by sequencing depth.

The chain has TRBV2 and TRBJ2-7; TRBD2 might be the D (6 bases). Material for sequencing was memory CD8+ T cells sorted from blood. This sample's subset: CD45RO+ cells pooled with CCR7-negative TemRA cells. The source is a man aged 30 to 45 in good health. The CDR3 loop reads CAGGFDYEQYF. CDR3 DNA: TGTGCCGGGGGGTTCGATTACGAGCAGTACTTC.